This T cell receptor beta chain was sequenced in a study of early T cells in non-severe SARS-CoV-2 infection. For the study at large: Unpaired chains resulted from sequencing bulk RNA of unsorted whole blood. Study-wide findings and caveats: Database matching using VDJdb favored anti-spike CD8 responses, with private and CD4 specificities left missing.

This clonotype was counted ten times or more. The target antigen is unknown. Each single cDNA molecule received a unique molecular identifier. TCRdb ran MiXCR on the 5' RACE reads and lists one entry per CDR3 protein. The sample lists roughly 35,000 distinct CDR3 sequences; 5.5% to 7% were seen once. The CDR3 extends over 14 amino acids. Losses at the gene ends were 5 bases for V and 6 bases for J; bases not matched to a gene: 8. Germline CDR1 is LGHDT and CDR2 is YNNKEL (reference sequence). This TCR was recovered from an adult who was a healthcare worker with PCR-confirmed SARS-CoV-2 infection or an uninfected control (not recorded which). This sequence joins TRBV3-1 and TRBJ2-3; 7 positions agree with TRBD1. The sequencing input was whole blood. The CDR3 nucleotides are TGTGCCAGCAGCTTCACTGACAGGGCGGATACGCAGTATTTT. It is translated as CASSFTDRADTQYF.